This is a list of T cell receptor beta chains from one sample in a study of cytomegalovirus exposure and HLA in healthy donors. Sequencing used immunoSEQ multiplex PCR; TCRdb keeps in-frame clones, though not all of them. The data contain 150,000 to 200,000 clones, more than 65% of them singletons. Sequenced sample: PBMCs. The receptors originated from a man aged 18 to 35 in good health and CMV-seropositive. Each CDR3 is given with its conserved first and last residue. A D gene is named only where the DNA matches it firmly. Expanded clones are given a class, and other clones once, few, many or no size at all.

D gene,J gene,clone size,V gene,CDR3 DNA,CDR3 protein
-,TRBJ1-2,-,TRBV2,TGTGCCAGCAGTCCTGACTATGGCTACACCTTC,CASSPDYGYTF
-,TRBJ2-5,-,TRBV27,TGTGCCAGCAGTCCCGACAACCAAGAGACCCAGTACTTC,CASSPDNQETQYF
-,TRBJ1-2,-,TRBV7-9,TGTGCCAGCAGCCCAGGCACAGGGCAAGGCTACACCTTC,CASSPGTGQGYTF
TRBD1,TRBJ1-1,-,TRBV4-2,TGTGCCAGCAGCCAAGCGGGACAGGGGCAAGGAGACACTGAAGCTTTCTTT,CASSQAGQGQGDTEAFF
-,TRBJ2-3,-,TRBV29-1,TGCAGCGTTCAGCAGGGATCTGGGGATACGCAGTATTTT,CSVQQGSGDTQYF
TRBD1,TRBJ2-5,-,TRBV30,TGTGCCTGGAGTTCAGGGGGCGAAGAGACCCAGTACTTC,CAWSSGGEETQYF
-,TRBJ2-5,-,TRBV30,TGTGCCTGGGGATGGGGGGGGGCCCAAGAGACCCAGTACTTC,CAWGWGGAQETQYF
-,TRBJ2-3,few,TRBV2,TGTGCCAGCAGTGAAGTACAAGATACGCAGTATTTT,CASSEVQDTQYF
-,TRBJ2-3,-,TRBV10-3,TGTGCCATCAGTGAGTCCGGACTGGCTACTTACGAGGATACGCAGTATTTT,CAISESGLATYEDTQYF
TRBD1,TRBJ1-5,few,TRBV7-2,TGTGCCAGCAGTTCGGACAGGGGCCAGCCCCAGCATTTT,CASSSDRGQPQHF
-,TRBJ1-1,-,TRBV7-9,TGTTCCAGCAGCTTATCGGGGGTTGAAGCTTTCTTT,CSSSLSGVEAFF
-,TRBJ2-2,-,TRBV2,TGTGCCAGCAGTGATGGTGGGGCAGGGACCGGGGAGCTGTTTTTT,CASSDGGAGTGELFF
-,TRBJ1-1,-,TRBV13,TGTGCCAGCAGCTCCCTGGGAGATATCTTTGAAGCTTTCTTT,CASSSLGDIFEAFF
TRBD1,TRBJ2-1,-,TRBV2,TGTGCCAGCCTCGGACAGGGGGCTCTTAATGAGCAGTTCTTC,CASLGQGALNEQFF
-,TRBJ2-6,-,TRBV14,TGTGCCAGCAGCCGAGAACTGCTCGCAGGGGCCAACGTCCTGACTTTC,CASSRELLAGANVLTF
-,TRBJ1-1,-,TRBV6-1,TGTGCCAGCAGTGAATCATATATAGGGGGGGCGAACACTGAAGCTTTCTTT,CASSESYIGGANTEAFF
-,TRBJ2-1,-,TRBV30,TGTGCCTGGGCCATACGCCGGGACTCGTTCTACAATGAGCAGTTCTTC,CAWAIRRDSFYNEQFF
-,TRBJ2-6,-,TRBV2,TGTGCCAGTCGGGACGGGAGCTCTGGGGCCAACGTCCTGACTTTC,CASRDGSSGANVLTF
TRBD1,TRBJ1-1,-,TRBV5-1,TGCGCCAGCAGACCTGGGCGGGGACAGGTGAACACTGAAGCTTTCTTT,CASRPGRGQVNTEAFF
TRBD1,TRBJ1-5,-,TRBV27,TGTGCCAGCAGTTTCTCCGGGACAGGGGTTCAGCCCCAGCATTTT,CASSFSGTGVQPQHF
TRBD2,TRBJ2-1,-,TRBV19,TGTGCCAGTACCCCCGGGACTAGCGGGAGGCCCTACAATGAGCAGTTCTTC,CASTPGTSGRPYNEQFF
-,TRBJ2-1,-,TRBV19,TGTGCCAGTAAGTGGGGGGGGCCCTACAATGAGCAGTTCTTC,CASKWGGPYNEQFF
-,TRBJ1-2,-,TRBV10-2,TGCGCCAGCAGTGAAAGGGGGTCTGGTGGCTACACCTTC,CASSERGSGGYTF
-,TRBJ1-2,-,TRBV19,TGTGCCAGTAGCTTACAGGTGGAGGGCAACTATGGCTACACCTTC,CASSLQVEGNYGYTF
-,TRBJ2-3,once,TRBV6-1,TGTGCCACAAGAGGAGGTACTTTAGAGGCAGATACGCAGTATTTT,CATRGGTLEADTQYF
TRBD1,TRBJ1-1,few,TRBV2,TGTGCCAGCACCCTGACAGGGCTCAACGCTGAAGCTTTCTTT,CASTLTGLNAEAFF
-,TRBJ1-2,once,TRBV7-2,TGTGCCAGCAACACCCCCAGCGGGGAAAAGGGCTACACCTTC,CASNTPSGEKGYTF
-,TRBJ1-1,-,TRBV13,TGTGCCAGCAGCCAGGGGTCGGGTACTGAAGCTTTCTTT,CASSQGSGTEAFF